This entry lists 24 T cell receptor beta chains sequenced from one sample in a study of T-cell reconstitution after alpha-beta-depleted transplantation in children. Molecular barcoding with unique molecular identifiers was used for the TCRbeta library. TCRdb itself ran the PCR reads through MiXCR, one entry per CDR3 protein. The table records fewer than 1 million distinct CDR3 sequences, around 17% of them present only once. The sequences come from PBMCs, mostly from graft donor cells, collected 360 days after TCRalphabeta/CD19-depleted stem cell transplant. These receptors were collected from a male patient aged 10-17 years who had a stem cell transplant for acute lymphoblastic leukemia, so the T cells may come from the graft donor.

In nucleotides, the CDR3 is TGCGCCAGCAGCTTTCAGGGTGAGCAGTTCTTC. Translating gives CASSFQGEQFF. The chain employs TRBV5-1 and TRBJ2-1, with D possibly being TRBD1 (5 bases). CDR1 is SGHRS, CDR2 YFSETQ, per germline. Deletions cut 2 bases from V and 9 bases from J, with 6 bases between. The CDR3 spans 11 residues.

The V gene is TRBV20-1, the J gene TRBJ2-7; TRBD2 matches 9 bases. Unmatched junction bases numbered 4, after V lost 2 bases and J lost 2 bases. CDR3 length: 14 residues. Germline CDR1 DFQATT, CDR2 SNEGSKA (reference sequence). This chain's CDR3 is CSARSSGRTYEQYF. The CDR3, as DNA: TGCAGTGCTAGATCCAGCGGGAGGACCTACGAGCAGTACTTC.

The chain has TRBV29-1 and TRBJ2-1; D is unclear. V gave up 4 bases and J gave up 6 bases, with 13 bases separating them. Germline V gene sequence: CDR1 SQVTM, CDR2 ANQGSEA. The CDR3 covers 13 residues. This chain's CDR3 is CSVVEIAGNEQFF. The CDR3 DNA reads TGCAGCGTTGTTGAAATAGCCGGCAATGAGCAGTTCTTC.

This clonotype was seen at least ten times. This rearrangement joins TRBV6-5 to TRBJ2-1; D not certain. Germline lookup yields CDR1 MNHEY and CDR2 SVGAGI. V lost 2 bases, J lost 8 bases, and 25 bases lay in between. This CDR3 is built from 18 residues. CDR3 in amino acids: CASSYVSRVGRSGDEQFF. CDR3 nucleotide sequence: TGTGCCAGCAGTTACGTGAGCCGGGTGGGAAGGTCTGGGGATGAGCAGTTCTTC.

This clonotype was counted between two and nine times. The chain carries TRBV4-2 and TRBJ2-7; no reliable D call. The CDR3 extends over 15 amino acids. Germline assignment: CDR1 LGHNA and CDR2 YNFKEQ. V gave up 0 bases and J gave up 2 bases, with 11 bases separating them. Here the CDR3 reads CASSQDPGATYEQYF. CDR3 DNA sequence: TGTGCCAGCAGCCAAGATCCAGGCGCCACCTACGAGCAGTACTTC.

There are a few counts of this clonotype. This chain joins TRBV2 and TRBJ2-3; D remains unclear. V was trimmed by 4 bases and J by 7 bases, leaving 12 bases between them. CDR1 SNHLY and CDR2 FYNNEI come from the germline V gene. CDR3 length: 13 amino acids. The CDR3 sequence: CASSAWTGYTQYF. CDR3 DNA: TGTGCCAGCAGTGCCTGGACCGGTTATACGCAGTATTTT.

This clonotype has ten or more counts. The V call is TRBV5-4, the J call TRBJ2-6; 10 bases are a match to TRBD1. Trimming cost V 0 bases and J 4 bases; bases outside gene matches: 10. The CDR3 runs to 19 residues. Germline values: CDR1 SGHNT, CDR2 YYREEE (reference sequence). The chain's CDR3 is CASSLVVGTGVEGANVLTF. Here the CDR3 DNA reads TGTGCCAGCAGCTTGGTTGTCGGGACAGGGGTGGAAGGGGCCAACGTCCTGACTTTC.

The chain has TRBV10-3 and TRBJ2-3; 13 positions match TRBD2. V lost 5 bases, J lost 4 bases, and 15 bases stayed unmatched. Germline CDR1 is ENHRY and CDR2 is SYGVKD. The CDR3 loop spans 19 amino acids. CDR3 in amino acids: CAISPIYARLAGGADTQYF. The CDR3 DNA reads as TGTGCCATCAGTCCCATCTATGCCCGACTAGCGGGAGGTGCAGATACGCAGTATTTT.

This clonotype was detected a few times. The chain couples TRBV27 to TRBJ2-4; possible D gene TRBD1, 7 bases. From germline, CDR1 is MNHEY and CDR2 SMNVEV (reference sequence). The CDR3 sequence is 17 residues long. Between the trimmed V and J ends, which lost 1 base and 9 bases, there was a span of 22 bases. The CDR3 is CASSLYQGGFRGGIQYF. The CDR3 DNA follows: TGTGCCAGCAGTTTATATCAGGGGGGCTTCCGAGGGGGCATTCAGTACTTC.

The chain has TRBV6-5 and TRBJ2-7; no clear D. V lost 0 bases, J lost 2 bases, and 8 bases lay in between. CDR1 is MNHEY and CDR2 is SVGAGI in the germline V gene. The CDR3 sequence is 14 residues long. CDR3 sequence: CASSYSFSTYEQYF. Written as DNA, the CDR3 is TGTGCCAGCAGTTACTCATTCAGCACCTACGAGCAGTACTTC.

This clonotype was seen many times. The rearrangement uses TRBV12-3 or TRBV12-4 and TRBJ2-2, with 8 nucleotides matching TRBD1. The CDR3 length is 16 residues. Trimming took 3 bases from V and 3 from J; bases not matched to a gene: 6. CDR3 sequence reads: CASSFLTGEDTGELFF. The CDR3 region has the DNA TGTGCCAGCAGTTTTCTGACAGGGGAGGACACCGGGGAGCTGTTTTTT.

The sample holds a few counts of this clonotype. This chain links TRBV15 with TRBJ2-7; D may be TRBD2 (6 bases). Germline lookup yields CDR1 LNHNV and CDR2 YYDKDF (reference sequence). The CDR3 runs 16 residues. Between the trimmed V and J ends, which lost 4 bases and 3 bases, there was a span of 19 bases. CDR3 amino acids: CATSTLQVLAVYEQYF. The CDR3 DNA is TGTGCCACCAGCACCCTACAAGTATTAGCGGTCTACGAGCAGTACTTC.

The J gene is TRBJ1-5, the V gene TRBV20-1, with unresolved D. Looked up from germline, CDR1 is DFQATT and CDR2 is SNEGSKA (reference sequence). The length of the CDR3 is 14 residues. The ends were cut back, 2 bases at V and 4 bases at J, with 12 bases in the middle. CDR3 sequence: CSARYGPTNQPQHF. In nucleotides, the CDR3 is TGCAGTGCTAGATATGGGCCCACTAATCAGCCCCAGCATTTT.

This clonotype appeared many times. CDR3 sequence reads: CASSLEAGWVNQPQHF. CDR3 bases: TGTGCCAGCAGCTTAGAGGCGGGGTGGGTCAATCAGCCCCAGCATTTT. This chain connects TRBV7-8 to TRBJ1-5, with D unclear. CDR1 and CDR2 from the germline V gene are SGHVS and FQNEAQ. There are 16 residues in the CDR3. Trimming took 1 base from V and 3 from J, leaving 13 bases between them.

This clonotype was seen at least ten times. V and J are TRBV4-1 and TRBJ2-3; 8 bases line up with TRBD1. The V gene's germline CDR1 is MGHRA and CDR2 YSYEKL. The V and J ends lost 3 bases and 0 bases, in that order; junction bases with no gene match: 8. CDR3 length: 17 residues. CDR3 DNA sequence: TGCGCCAGCAGCCAGTTAGGGACAGGCGTAAGCACAGATACGCAGTATTTT. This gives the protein CASSQLGTGVSTDTQYF.

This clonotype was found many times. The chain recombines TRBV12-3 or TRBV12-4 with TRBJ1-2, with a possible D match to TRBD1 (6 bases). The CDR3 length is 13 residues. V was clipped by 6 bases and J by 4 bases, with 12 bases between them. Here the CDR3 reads CASSPGQFYGYTF. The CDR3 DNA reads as TGTGCCAGCAGCCCCGGACAGTTCTATGGCTACACCTTC.

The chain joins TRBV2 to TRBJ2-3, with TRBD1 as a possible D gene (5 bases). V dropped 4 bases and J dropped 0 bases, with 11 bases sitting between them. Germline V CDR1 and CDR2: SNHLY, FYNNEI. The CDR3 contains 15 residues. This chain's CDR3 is CASSVDSASTDTQYF. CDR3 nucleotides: TGTGCCAGCAGTGTTGACAGCGCTAGCACAGATACGCAGTATTTT.

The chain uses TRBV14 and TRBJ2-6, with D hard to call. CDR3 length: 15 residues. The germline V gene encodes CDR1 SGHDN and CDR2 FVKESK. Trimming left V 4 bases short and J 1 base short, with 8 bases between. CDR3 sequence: CASSRYRSGANVLTF. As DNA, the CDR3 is TGTGCCAGCAGCCGGTACCGTTCTGGGGCCAACGTCCTGACTTTC.

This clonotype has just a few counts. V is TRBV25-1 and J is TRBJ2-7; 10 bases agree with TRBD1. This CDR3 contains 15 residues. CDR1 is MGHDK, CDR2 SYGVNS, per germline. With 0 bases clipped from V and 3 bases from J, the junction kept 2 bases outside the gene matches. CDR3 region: CASSEYGTGDYEQYF. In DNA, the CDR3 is TGTGCCAGCAGTGAATACGGGACAGGGGACTACGAGCAGTACTTC.

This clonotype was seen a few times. The chain's CDR3 is CASSLNWAGGRNQPQHF. As DNA, the CDR3 is TGTGCCAGCAGTTTAAACTGGGCAGGGGGCCGCAATCAGCCCCAGCATTTT. This chain joins TRBV12-3 or TRBV12-4 and TRBJ1-5, with 8 nucleotides matching TRBD1. The CDR3 has 17 residues. V lost 2 bases to trimming and J lost 2 bases; unmatched junction nucleotides: 8.

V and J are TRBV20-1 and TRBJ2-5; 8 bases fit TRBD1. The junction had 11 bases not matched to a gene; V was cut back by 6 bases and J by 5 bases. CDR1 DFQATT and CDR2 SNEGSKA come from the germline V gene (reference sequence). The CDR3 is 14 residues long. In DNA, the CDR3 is TGCAGTGCCCCCCTCAGGGGGCTGGATGAGACCCAGTACTTC. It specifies CSAPLRGLDETQYF.

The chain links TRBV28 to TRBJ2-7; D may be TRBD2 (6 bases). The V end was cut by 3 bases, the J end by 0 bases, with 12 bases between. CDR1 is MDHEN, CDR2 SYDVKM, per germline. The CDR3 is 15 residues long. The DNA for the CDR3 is TGTGCCAGCAGTTTCGGCGGGATCAGCTCCTACGAGCAGTACTTC. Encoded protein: CASSFGGISSYEQYF.

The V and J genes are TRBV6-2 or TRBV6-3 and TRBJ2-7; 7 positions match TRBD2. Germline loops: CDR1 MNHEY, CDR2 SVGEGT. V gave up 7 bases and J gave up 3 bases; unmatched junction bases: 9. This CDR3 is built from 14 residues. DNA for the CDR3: TGTGCCAGCACCCCGGGGCCTAGCGGCTACGAGCAGTACTTC. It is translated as CASTPGPSGYEQYF.

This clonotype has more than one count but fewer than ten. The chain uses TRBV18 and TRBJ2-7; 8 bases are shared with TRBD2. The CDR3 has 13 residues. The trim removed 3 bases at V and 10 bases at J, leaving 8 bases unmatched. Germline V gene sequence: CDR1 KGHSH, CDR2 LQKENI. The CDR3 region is CASSPATSGSQYF. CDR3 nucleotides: TGTGCCAGCTCACCGGCCACTAGCGGAAGCCAGTACTTC.